Listed below are T cell receptor beta chains from one sample, sequenced in a study of CD8+ T cells in alopecia areata. Libraries were prepared by immunoSEQ multiplex PCR; TCRdb keeps only in-frame clonotypes and omits some of them. The sample records roughly 120,000 clones, around 56% being singletons. This specimen consisted of CD4+ T cells sorted from blood, obtained at week 4, from a patient treated with tofacitinib. All receptors come from a human donor with alopecia areata. Both conserved end residues are part of each CDR3. D genes are given only for firm matches. Clone size is stated in some rows and not others, as once, few, many or a class when expanded.

D: NA; size: NA; J: TRBJ1-1; length: 12; V: TRBV29-1; CDR3: CSARAIGPEAFF; DNA: TGCAGCGCTCGGGCCATAGGCCCGGAAGCTTTCTTT
D: NA; size: NA; J: TRBJ1-5; length: 11; V: TRBV29-1; CDR3: CSVASNQPQHF; DNA: TGCAGCGTTGCCAGCAATCAGCCCCAGCATTTT
D: NA; size: few; J: TRBJ1-2; length: 12; V: TRBV30; CDR3: CAWNRPGNGYTF; DNA: TGTGCCTGGAACCGGCCAGGGAACGGCTACACCTTC
D: NA; size: NA; J: TRBJ1-2; length: 14; V: TRBV30; CDR3: CAWSVRGGRAGYTF; DNA: TGTGCCTGGAGTGTACGAGGAGGGAGGGCTGGCTACACCTTC
D: TRBD2; size: NA; J: TRBJ2-3; length: 15; V: TRBV29-1; CDR3: CSVALLAGVTDTQYF; DNA: TGCAGCGTTGCTTTGCTAGCGGGAGTAACTGATACGCAGTATTTT
D: TRBD2; size: few; J: TRBJ2-3; length: 15; V: TRBV2; CDR3: CASRAGLTSTDTQYF; DNA: TGTGCCAGCAGGGCGGGACTAACTAGCACAGATACGCAGTATTTT
D: NA; size: NA; J: TRBJ1-1; length: 14; V: TRBV30; CDR3: CAWSAGSGSAEAFF; DNA: TGTGCCTGGAGCGCCGGGTCCGGGAGCGCTGAAGCTTTCTTT
D: NA; size: few; J: TRBJ2-7; length: 13; V: TRBV10-3; CDR3: CAITGDTFYEQYF; DNA: TGTGCCATCACCGGGGACACCTTCTACGAGCAGTACTTC
D: TRBD1; size: NA; J: TRBJ2-7; length: 14; V: TRBV6-1; CDR3: CASSGRQGIYEQYF; DNA: TGTGCCAGCAGTGGCAGACAGGGAATCTACGAGCAGTACTTC
D: TRBD2; size: few; J: TRBJ2-2; length: 17; V: TRBV5-4; CDR3: CASSLAPTSGGAGELFF; DNA: TGTGCCAGCAGCTTGGCACCTACTAGCGGGGGTGCCGGGGAGCTGTTTTTT
D: NA; size: NA; J: TRBJ1-2; length: 12; V: TRBV29-1; CDR3: CSVEGVSYGYTF; DNA: TGCAGCGTTGAAGGGGTATCATATGGCTACACCTTC
D: TRBD1; size: few; J: TRBJ1-5; length: 16; V: TRBV29-1; CDR3: CSVVRQGGRGNQPQHF; DNA: TGCAGCGTTGTGCGTCAGGGGGGACGAGGCAATCAGCCCCAGCATTTT
D: TRBD1; size: once; J: TRBJ2-3; length: 15; V: TRBV30; CDR3: CAWSPGQGHSDTQYF; DNA: TGTGCCTGGAGTCCGGGACAGGGGCATTCAGATACGCAGTATTTT
D: NA; size: NA; J: TRBJ1-1; length: 13; V: TRBV30; CDR3: CAWIANMNTEAFF; DNA: TGTGCCTGGATCGCCAACATGAACACTGAAGCTTTCTTT
D: TRBD2; size: few; J: TRBJ2-1; length: 14; V: TRBV4-1; CDR3: CASSHAGTSDEQFF; DNA: TGCGCCAGCAGCCACGCTGGGACTAGCGATGAGCAGTTCTTC
D: NA; size: NA; J: TRBJ1-2; length: 13; V: TRBV27; CDR3: CASSSPNIYGYTF; DNA: TGTGCCAGCAGTTCCCCCAATATTTATGGCTACACCTTC
D: NA; size: NA; J: TRBJ1-6; length: 16; V: TRBV7-2; CDR3: CASSSPLTGPNSPLHF; DNA: TGTGCCAGCAGCTCTCCCTTGACAGGACCCAATTCACCCCTCCACTTT
D: NA; size: NA; J: TRBJ1-5; length: 14; V: TRBV25-1; CDR3: CASSEPARNQPQHF; DNA: TGTGCCAGCAGTGAACCAGCGCGGAATCAGCCCCAGCATTTT
D: NA; size: NA; J: TRBJ2-1; length: 15; V: TRBV5-1; CDR3: CASSLDAIYGDEQFF; DNA: TGCGCCAGCAGCTTGGATGCCATCTACGGCGATGAGCAGTTCTTC
D: NA; size: NA; J: TRBJ1-2; length: 15; V: TRBV6-6; CDR3: CASSYGTDLRGGYTF; DNA: TGTGCCAGCAGTTACGGAACGGACCTTCGCGGGGGCTACACCTTC
D: NA; size: NA; J: TRBJ2-1; length: 12; V: TRBV7-2; CDR3: CASSAGYNEQFF; DNA: TGTGCCAGCAGCGCAGGATACAATGAGCAGTTCTTC